The next 27 T cell receptor beta chains were all read from a single sample in a study of blood T cell repertoires in COVID-19. This table comes from immunoSEQ multiplex PCR, and its TCRdb copy is limited to in-frame clones, with some not included. The data show roughly 250,000 clones, 70% to 90% seen once. The sequenced sample consisted of peripheral blood. Receptors originate from a woman in her 30s with acute or convalescent COVID-19.

This chain joins TRBV7-3 and TRBJ2-5, with a tentative D call TRBD1 (5 bases). V was clipped by 0 bases and J by 5 bases, with 7 bases between them. The CDR3 has 13 amino acids. CDR1 is SGHTA, CDR2 FQGTGA, per germline. CDR3: CASSLTGAETQYF. The DNA for the CDR3 is TGTGCCAGCAGCTTAACAGGGGCTGAGACCCAGTACTTC.

This clone was observed a few times. This chain links TRBV3-1 (or the pseudogene TRBV3-2) with TRBJ2-5; 9 positions match TRBD1. This CDR3 contains 17 residues. Germline loops: CDR1 LGHDT, CDR2 YNNKEL (reference sequence). V trimming: 0 bases; J trimming: 5 bases; junction bases outside the gene matches: 10. CDR3 in amino acids: CASSQDGTGKSRETQYF. The CDR3 region has the DNA TGTGCCAGCAGCCAAGACGGGACAGGGAAATCTCGGGAGACCCAGTACTTC.

V is TRBV5-1 and J is TRBJ2-3; 9 bases fit TRBD1. The CDR3 contains 16 residues. The ends lost 4 bases at V and 4 bases at J; junction bases unmatched: 10. Germline values: CDR1 SGHRS, CDR2 YFSETQ. The CDR3 DNA is TGCGCCAGCAGCATATCCCCGGGACAGGGCTCAGATACGCAGTATTTT. This codes for CASSISPGQGSDTQYF.

The rearrangement joins TRBV18 to TRBJ1-1, with D uncertain. The CDR3 spans 12 residues. Germline assignment: CDR1 KGHSH and CDR2 LQKENI. V was cut by 5 bases and J by 4 bases, with 8 bases left in between. CDR3 sequence reads: CASSTRFTEAFF. In DNA, the CDR3 is TGTGCCAGCTCAACCAGGTTCACTGAAGCTTTCTTT.

The V call is TRBV29-1, the J call TRBJ2-1, with 9 bases fitting TRBD2. The CDR3 spans 14 residues. The V segment lost 6 bases and the J segment 6 bases; nucleotides outside the gene matches: 9. Germline V gene sequence: CDR1 SQVTM, CDR2 ANQGSEA. The CDR3 bases are TGCAGCGTCCGCCGGTTAGCGGGAGTCAATGAGCAGTTCTTC. Its translation is CSVRRLAGVNEQFF.

The CDR3 DNA is TGTGCCAGCAGTTACTGGAGAGGGGAGACCCAGTACTTC. Translation gives CASSYWRGETQYF. The chain joins TRBV6-5 to TRBJ2-5; D is possibly TRBD2 (5 bases). The CDR3 spans 13 residues. Trimming shortened V by 1 base and J by 5 bases, and 8 bases separated the two germline ends. Germline CDR1 is MNHEY and CDR2 is SVGAGI.

The CDR3 bases are TGTGCCAGCAGCTTAGACGGAGAGCGGGAGTCGTACGAGCAGTACTTC. Protein: CASSLDGERESYEQYF. V is TRBV11-3 and J is TRBJ2-7; TRBD2 agrees at 8 bases. Looked up from germline, CDR1 is SGHNT and CDR2 is YENEEA. The V gene end was trimmed by 0 bases and the J gene end by 4 bases; junction bases not matched to a gene: 8. The CDR3 consists of 16 residues.

The chain recombines TRBV5-4 with TRBJ1-5; 9 nucleotides match TRBD1. Germline V lookup: CDR1 SGHNT, CDR2 YYREEE (reference sequence). V shed 4 bases and J 9 bases; nucleotides not matched to a gene: 5. CDR3 length: 13 residues. CDR3 DNA: TGTGCCAGCAGCCGGGACAGGGCTCGGCCCCAGCATTTT. This translates into CASSRDRARPQHF.

This rearrangement joins TRBV29-1 to TRBJ1-1, with 7 bases that match TRBD1. Germline lookup yields CDR1 SQVTM and CDR2 ANQGSEA. The CDR3 contains 14 residues. The V and J ends lost 6 bases and 5 bases, in that order; junction bases with no gene match: 12. CDR3 sequence reads: CSVDRQGSVTEAFF. CDR3 bases: TGCAGCGTCGACCGACAGGGATCGGTGACTGAAGCTTTCTTT.

V gene TRBV10-3 combines with J gene TRBJ2-1; 9 bases agree with TRBD2. The CDR3 is 15 residues long. Looked up from germline, CDR1 is ENHRY and CDR2 is SYGVKD. V gave up 7 bases and J gave up 8 bases; unmatched junction bases: 12. DNA for the CDR3: TGTGCCATCATGGAGGGCGGGAGGGCCTTCGATGAGCAGTTCTTC. It specifies CAIMEGGRAFDEQFF.

V usage is TRBV11-3 and J usage is TRBJ2-7; possibly TRBD2 for D (6 bases). Germline V lookup: CDR1 SGHNT, CDR2 YENEEA. The CDR3 is 16 amino acids. The V and J ends lost 4 bases and 0 bases respectively, with 16 bases between them. The CDR3 loop reads CASSSPGLPNSYEQYF. The DNA of the CDR3 is TGTGCCAGCAGCTCCCCCGGACTACCCAACTCCTACGAGCAGTACTTC. Full variable domain (rest looked up from reference TRBV11-3 and TRBJ2-7): EAGVVQSPRYKIIEKKQPVAFWCNPISGHNTLYWYLQNLGQGPELLIRYENEEAVDDSQLPKDRFSAERLKGVDSTLKIQPAELGDSAVYLCASSSPGLPNSYEQYFGPGTRLTVT.

This chain connects TRBV9 to TRBJ2-1, with 13 bases matching TRBD2. Trimming at V came to 0 bases and at J to 5 bases, leaving 2 bases not matched to a gene. Germline CDR1 SGDLS, CDR2 YYNGEE. The CDR3 has 16 amino acids. Written as DNA, the CDR3 is TGTGCCAGCAGCGTAGAAGGGACTAGCGGGAACAATGAGCAGTTCTTC. Translated, it gives CASSVEGTSGNNEQFF.

The rearrangement uses TRBV29-1 and TRBJ2-3; TRBD2 agrees at 7 bases. The V gene end was trimmed by 6 bases and the J gene end by 1 base; junction bases not matched to a gene: 7. Germline values: CDR1 SQVTM, CDR2 ANQGSEA. CDR3 length equals 14 residues. CDR3 DNA: TGCAGCGTCCAGACTAGCCCTGGCACAGATACGCAGTATTTT. Translating it yields CSVQTSPGTDTQYF.

This chain connects TRBV6-2 or TRBV6-3 to TRBJ2-1, with 7 bases lining up with TRBD2. The length of the CDR3 is 15 residues. Germline lookup yields CDR1 MNHEY and CDR2 SVGEGT. V lost 4 bases, J lost 3 bases, and 6 bases stayed unmatched. CDR3 nucleotides: TGTGCCAGCAGTTCTAGCGGCCGGTACTACAATGAGCAGTTCTTC. It is translated as CASSSSGRYYNEQFF.

The chain couples TRBV6-2 or TRBV6-3 to TRBJ2-1; 9 bases match TRBD2. The CDR3 length is 16 residues. Per germline, CDR1 MNHEY and CDR2 SVGEGT. V shed 2 bases, J shed 5 bases, and the junction held 7 bases outside the gene matches. CDR3 in amino acids: CASSYESSGTDNEQFF. The CDR3 nucleotides are TGTGCCAGCAGTTACGAGTCTAGCGGGACGGACAATGAGCAGTTCTTC.

The chain uses TRBV4-3 and TRBJ2-7; D might be TRBD2 (5 bases). The V end lost 0 bases, the J end lost 2 bases, and 17 bases lay between the germline ends. The CDR3 is 17 amino acids. Per germline, CDR1 LGHNA and CDR2 YSLEER. The DNA for the CDR3 is TGCGCCAGCAGCCAAGATGCGGTGGGTAGCGTGACCTACGAGCAGTACTTC. This sequence encodes CASSQDAVGSVTYEQYF.

V gene TRBV21-1 combines with J gene TRBJ2-4; the D call in the table, TRBD1, was not verified against the DNA. TRBV21-1 is tagged as a pseudogene. The CDR3 runs to 17 residues. The CDR3 nucleotides read TGTGCCAGCAGCAAAGCGCTCCCCAGTATAGCCAAAAACATTCAGTACTTC. It specifies CASSKALPSIAKNIQYF.

This clone was seen just once. The V call is TRBV3-1 (or the pseudogene TRBV3-2), the J call TRBJ2-5, with D hard to call. Per the germline V gene, CDR1 is LGHDT and CDR2 is YNNKEL (reference sequence). V was trimmed by 2 bases and J by 1 base, leaving 14 bases between them. This CDR3 has 16 amino acids. The CDR3 DNA follows: TGTGCCAGCAGCCAAATCGGTCGACGGGTCCAAGAGACCCAGTACTTC. This encodes CASSQIGRRVQETQYF.

This clone was seen once. V and J are TRBV6-6 and TRBJ2-7, with TRBD1 identical over 10 bases. Germline loops: CDR1 MNHNY, CDR2 SVGAGI (reference sequence). The CDR3 covers 16 residues. After removal of 0 bases from V and 3 bases from J, the junction contained 5 bases not matched to a gene. The DNA of the CDR3 is TGTGCCAGCAGTTACTCCCTCGGGACAGGGGACTACGAGCAGTACTTC. Translated, it gives CASSYSLGTGDYEQYF.

This clone was seen only once. This chain uses TRBV29-1 with TRBJ2-3, with D possibly being TRBD1 (6 bases). V was cut by 1 base and J by 2 bases, with 13 bases left in between. The CDR3 covers 15 residues. Germline V gives CDR1 SQVTM, CDR2 ANQGSEA. The CDR3 sequence is CSVEGGPRPTDTQYF. DNA for the CDR3: TGCAGCGTTGAAGGGGGGCCCCGGCCCACAGATACGCAGTATTTT.

The chain has TRBV4-3 and TRBJ2-3; TRBD2 matches at 8 bases. With 1 base clipped from V and 3 bases from J, the junction kept 3 bases outside the gene matches. Germline V gene sequence: CDR1 LGHNA, CDR2 YSLEER. There are 15 residues in the CDR3. CDR3 DNA sequence: TGCGCCAGCAGCCAAGTTAAGCGGGGGACAGATACGCAGTATTTT. It yields the protein CASSQVKRGTDTQYF.

V usage is TRBV18 and J usage is TRBJ2-7, with a possible D match to TRBD2 (5 bases). The CDR3 runs to 16 residues. V lost 4 bases and J 7 bases, leaving 23 bases between the germline ends. Germline assignment: CDR1 KGHSH and CDR2 LQKENI. This CDR3 is CASSLTEANPPGEQYF. The DNA for the CDR3 is TGTGCCAGCTCACTTACCGAAGCTAACCCGCCGGGGGAGCAGTACTTC.

The CDR3 region is CASSQFLHSRTEAFF. CDR3 nucleotides: TGCGCCAGCAGCCAATTTCTTCATTCGAGAACTGAAGCTTTCTTT. The V gene is TRBV4-1, the J gene TRBJ1-1; no reliable D call. The CDR3 covers 15 residues. From germline, CDR1 is MGHRA and CDR2 YSYEKL. V lost 2 bases, J lost 5 bases, and 15 bases lay in between.

The chain has TRBV2 and TRBJ1-5; D is unclear. CDR3 length: 15 amino acids. The germline CDR1 and CDR2 sequences are SNHLY and FYNNEI. Between the trimmed V and J ends, which lost 1 base and 1 base, there was a span of 8 bases. The CDR3 sequence: CASSEGAASNQPQHF. The DNA for the CDR3 is TGTGCCAGCAGTGAAGGGGCAGCAAGCAATCAGCCCCAGCATTTT.

The chain couples TRBV2 to TRBJ1-5, with 8 bases that match TRBD1. V lost 6 bases, J lost 1 base, and 5 bases stayed unmatched. The CDR3 covers 15 residues. Germline CDR1 is SNHLY and CDR2 is FYNNEI. The CDR3 reads CASSLRDRSNQPQHF. The CDR3 DNA reads as TGTGCCAGCAGCCTCCGGGACAGGAGCAATCAGCCCCAGCATTTT.

CDR3 in amino acids: CASSKGCWGPPSTDTQYF. CDR3 in DNA: TGTGCCAGCAGCAAAGGGTGTTGGGGGCCACCCAGCACAGATACGCAGTATTTT. The gene calls are TRBV21-1 and TRBJ2-3; the D call TRBD1 from the table was never checked on the DNA. TRBV21-1 is marked as a pseudogene. The CDR3 has 18 amino acids.

The V call is TRBV3-1 (or the pseudogene TRBV3-2), the J call TRBJ1-5, with D possibly being TRBD1 (5 bases). The V end was cut by 2 bases, the J end by 3 bases, with 8 bases between. The CDR3 has 14 residues. Germline V gene data show CDR1 as LGHDT and CDR2 as YNNKEL (reference sequence). The CDR3 region has the DNA TGTGCCAGCAGCCAATCAGGGAACAATCAGCCCCAGCATTTT. Protein sequence: CASSQSGNNQPQHF.